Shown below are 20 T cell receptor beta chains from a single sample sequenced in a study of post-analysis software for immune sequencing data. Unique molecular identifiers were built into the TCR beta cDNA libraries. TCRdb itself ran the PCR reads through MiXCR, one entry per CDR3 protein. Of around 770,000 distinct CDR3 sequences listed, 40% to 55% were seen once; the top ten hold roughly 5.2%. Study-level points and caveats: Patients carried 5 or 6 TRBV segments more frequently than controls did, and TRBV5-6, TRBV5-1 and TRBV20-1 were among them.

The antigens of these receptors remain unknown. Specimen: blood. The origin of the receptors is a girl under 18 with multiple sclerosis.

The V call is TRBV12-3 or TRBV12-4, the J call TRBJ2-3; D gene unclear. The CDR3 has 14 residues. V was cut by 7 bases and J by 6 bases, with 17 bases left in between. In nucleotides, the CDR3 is TGTGCCAGCACCGTCACCTCGGGCCGTGATACGCAGTATTTT. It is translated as CASTVTSGRDTQYF.

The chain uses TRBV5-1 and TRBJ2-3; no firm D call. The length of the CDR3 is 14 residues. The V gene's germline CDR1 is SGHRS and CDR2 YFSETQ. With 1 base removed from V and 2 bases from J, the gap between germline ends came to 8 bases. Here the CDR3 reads CASSLSRLTDTQYF. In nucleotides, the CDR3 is TGCGCCAGCAGCTTGTCGAGACTCACAGATACGCAGTATTTT. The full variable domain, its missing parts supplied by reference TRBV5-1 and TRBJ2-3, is KAGVTQTPRYLIKTRGQQVTLSCSPISGHRSVSWYQQTPGQGLQFLFEYFSETQRNKGNFPGRFSGRQFSNSRSEMNVSTLELGDSALYLCASSLSRLTDTQYFGPGTRLTVL.

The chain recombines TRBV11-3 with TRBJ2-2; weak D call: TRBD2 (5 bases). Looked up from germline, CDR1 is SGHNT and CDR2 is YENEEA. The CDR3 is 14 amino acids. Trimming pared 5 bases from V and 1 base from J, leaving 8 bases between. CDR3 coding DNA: TGTGCCAGCAGCCTCGGGGAGAACACCGGGGAGCTGTTTTTT. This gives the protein CASSLGENTGELFF.

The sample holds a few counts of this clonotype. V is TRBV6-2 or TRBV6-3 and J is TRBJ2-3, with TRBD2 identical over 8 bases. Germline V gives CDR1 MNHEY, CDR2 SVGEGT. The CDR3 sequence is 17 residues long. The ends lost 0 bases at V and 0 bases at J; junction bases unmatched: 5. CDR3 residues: CASSYSRASGSTDTQYF. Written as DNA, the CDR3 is TGTGCCAGCAGTTACTCTCGGGCTAGCGGGAGCACAGATACGCAGTATTTT.

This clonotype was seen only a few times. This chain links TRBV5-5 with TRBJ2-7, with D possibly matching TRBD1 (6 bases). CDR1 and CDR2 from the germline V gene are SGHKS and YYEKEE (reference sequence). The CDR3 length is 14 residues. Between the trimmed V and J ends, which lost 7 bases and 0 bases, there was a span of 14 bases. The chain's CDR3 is CASGVWGPSYEQYF. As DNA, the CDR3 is TGTGCCAGCGGGGTTTGGGGGCCCTCCTACGAGCAGTACTTC.

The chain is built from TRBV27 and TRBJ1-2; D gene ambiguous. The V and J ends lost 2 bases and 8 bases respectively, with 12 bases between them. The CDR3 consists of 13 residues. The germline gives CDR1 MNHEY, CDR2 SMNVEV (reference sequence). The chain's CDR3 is CASSLRGEVGYTF. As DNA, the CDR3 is TGTGCCAGCAGTTTACGGGGAGAAGTAGGCTACACCTTC.

CDR3 nucleotide sequence: TGTGCCACCGTCGGATCGCGGGAGGGAGCGAACACCGGGGAGCTGTTTTTT. This translates into CATVGSREGANTGELFF. The chain joins TRBV2 to TRBJ2-2; TRBD2 matches at 9 bases. Looked up from germline, CDR1 is SNHLY and CDR2 is FYNNEI. Germline trimming cut 10 bases from V and 0 bases from J; bases unmatched to any gene: 12. The CDR3 is 17 amino acids.

CDR3 sequence (DNA): TGTGCCAGCAGCCGGAGACAGGACCCACTCTACGAGCAGTACTTC. Protein: CASSRRQDPLYEQYF. J is TRBJ2-7 and V is TRBV3-1, with D possibly matching TRBD1 (6 bases). V lost 4 bases and J 3 bases, leaving 16 bases between the germline ends. The CDR3 consists of 15 residues. Per the germline V gene, CDR1 is LGHDT and CDR2 is YNNKEL (reference sequence).

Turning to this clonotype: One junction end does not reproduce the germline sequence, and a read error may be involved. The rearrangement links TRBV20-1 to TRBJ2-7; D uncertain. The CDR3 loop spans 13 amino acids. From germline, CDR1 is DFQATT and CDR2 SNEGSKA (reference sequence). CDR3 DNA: TGCAGTGCTGGAGATCGGCATGTCTACGAGCAGTACTTC. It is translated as CSAGDRHVYEQYF.

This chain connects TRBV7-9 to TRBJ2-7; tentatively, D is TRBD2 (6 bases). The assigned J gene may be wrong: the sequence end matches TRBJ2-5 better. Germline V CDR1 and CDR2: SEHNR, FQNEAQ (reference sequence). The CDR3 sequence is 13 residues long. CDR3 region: CASNFGGEETQYF. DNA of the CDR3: TGTGCCAGCAACTTCGGCGGGGAAGAGACCCAGTACTTC.

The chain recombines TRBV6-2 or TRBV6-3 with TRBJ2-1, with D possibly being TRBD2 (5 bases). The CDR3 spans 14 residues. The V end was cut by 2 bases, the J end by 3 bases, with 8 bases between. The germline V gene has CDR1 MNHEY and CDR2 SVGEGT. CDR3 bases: TGTGCCAGCAGTTACGAGACTAACTACAATGAGCAGTTCTTC. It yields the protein CASSYETNYNEQFF.

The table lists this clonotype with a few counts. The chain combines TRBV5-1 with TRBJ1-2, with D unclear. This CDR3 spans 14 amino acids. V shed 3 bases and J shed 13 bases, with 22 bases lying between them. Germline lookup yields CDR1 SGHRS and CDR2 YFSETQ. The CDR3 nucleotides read TGCGCCAGCAGCTCGCACGACGGAGGATTAGGGCTCACCTTC. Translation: CASSSHDGGLGLTF.

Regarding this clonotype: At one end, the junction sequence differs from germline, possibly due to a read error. Written as DNA, the CDR3 is TGTGCCAACAGTTCGACAGGGGACCCGAACACTGAAGCTTTCTTT. Translating it yields CANSSTGDPNTEAFF. The chain uses TRBV6-5 and TRBJ1-1; TRBD1 agrees at 8 bases. Germline V gene sequence: CDR1 MNHEY, CDR2 SVGAGI. The CDR3 has 15 residues.

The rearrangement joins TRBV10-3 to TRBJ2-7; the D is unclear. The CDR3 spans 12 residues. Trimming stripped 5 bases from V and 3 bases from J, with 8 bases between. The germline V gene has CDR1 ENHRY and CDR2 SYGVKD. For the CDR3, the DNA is TGTGCCATCAGTCAGGATTTCTACGAGCAGTACTTC. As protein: CAISQDFYEQYF.

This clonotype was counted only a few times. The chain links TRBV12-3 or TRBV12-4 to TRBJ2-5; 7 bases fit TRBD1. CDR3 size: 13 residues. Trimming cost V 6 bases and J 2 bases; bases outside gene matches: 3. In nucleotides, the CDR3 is TGTGCCAGCAGACCGACAGGGCAAGAGACCCAGTACTTC. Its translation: CASRPTGQETQYF.

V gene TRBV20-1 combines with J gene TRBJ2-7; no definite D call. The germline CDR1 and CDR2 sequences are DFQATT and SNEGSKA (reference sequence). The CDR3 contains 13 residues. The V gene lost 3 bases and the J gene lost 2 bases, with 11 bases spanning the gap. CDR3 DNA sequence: TGCAGTGCTAGTCAATACGCCGCCTACGAGCAGTACTTC. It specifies CSASQYAAYEQYF.

CDR3 coding DNA: TGTGCCACCAGTGAAGCCTTGGGACTGAGCCAAGAGACCCAGTACTTC. Residues: CATSEALGLSQETQYF. This sequence joins TRBV24-1 and TRBJ2-5; possible D gene TRBD2, 6 bases. The CDR3 covers 16 residues. Germline CDR1 KGHDR, CDR2 SFDVKD. Trimming pared 4 bases from V and 1 base from J, leaving 15 bases between.

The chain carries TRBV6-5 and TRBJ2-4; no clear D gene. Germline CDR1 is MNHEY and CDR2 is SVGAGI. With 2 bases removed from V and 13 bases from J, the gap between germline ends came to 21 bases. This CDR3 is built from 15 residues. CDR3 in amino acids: CASSYEASSYNEQYF. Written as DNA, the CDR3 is TGTGCCAGCAGTTACGAGGCCAGCTCCTACAATGAGCAGTACTTC.

CDR3 DNA: TGTGCCAGCAGCTTAGGCCCCCCCGGGACCTGGGGGTATGGCTACACCTTC. Amino acids: CASSLGPPGTWGYGYTF. V and J are TRBV7-9 and TRBJ1-2; the D gene is possibly TRBD1 (5 bases). The V gene's germline CDR1 is SEHNR and CDR2 FQNEAQ (reference sequence). The CDR3 contains 17 residues. The ends were cut back, 1 base at V and 5 bases at J, with 20 bases in the middle.

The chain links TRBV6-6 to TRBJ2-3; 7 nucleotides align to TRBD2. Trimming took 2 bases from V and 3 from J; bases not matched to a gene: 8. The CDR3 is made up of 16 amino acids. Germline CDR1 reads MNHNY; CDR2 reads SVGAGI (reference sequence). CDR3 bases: TGTGCCAGCAGTTACGCGGGAGCCAACCCAACAGATACGCAGTATTTT. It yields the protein CASSYAGANPTDTQYF.